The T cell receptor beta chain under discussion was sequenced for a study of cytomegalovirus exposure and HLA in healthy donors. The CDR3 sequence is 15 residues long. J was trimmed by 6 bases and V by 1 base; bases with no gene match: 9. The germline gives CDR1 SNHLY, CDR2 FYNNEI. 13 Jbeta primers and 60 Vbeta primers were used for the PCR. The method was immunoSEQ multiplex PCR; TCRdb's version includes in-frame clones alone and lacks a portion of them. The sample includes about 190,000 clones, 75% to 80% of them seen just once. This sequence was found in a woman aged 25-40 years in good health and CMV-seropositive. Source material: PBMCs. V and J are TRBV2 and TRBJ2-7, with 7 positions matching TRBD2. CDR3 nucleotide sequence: TGTGCCAGCAGTGAAGAGGGCGCGGGAGTCACCGAGCAGTACTTC. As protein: CASSEEGAGVTEQYF.